The clone carrying this TCR beta chain was counted between two and nine times. Its antigen is still unknown. These data originate in a study of T-cell memory formation after mild COVID-19. MiXCR was run by TCRdb on the 5' RACE reads, yielding one entry per CDR3 protein. The profile shows roughly 310,000 distinct CDR3 sequences, approximately 15% of them singletons. Study-wide points: Contracting clones from day 15 to 85 showed balanced CD4/CD8; later expanders favored CD4+. Pre-infection memory contained some responding clones, which suggested that cross-reactive memory had joined.

V was cut by 0 bases and J by 4 bases, with 12 bases left in between. CDR3 length: 15 amino acids. Looked up from germline, CDR1 is KGHSH and CDR2 is LQKENI. The sequencing input was PBMCs or a T cell subset sorted from them (not recorded which). V gene TRBV18 combines with J gene TRBJ1-2; no reliable D call. The sequence came from a man younger than 35 who had mild COVID-19 (a few samples of this study predate the infection). Cell type and time point are not known. CDR3 bases: TGTGCCAGCTCACCACCCCCACGCCGGGGCTATGGCTACACCTTC. Protein sequence: CASSPPPRRGYGYTF.